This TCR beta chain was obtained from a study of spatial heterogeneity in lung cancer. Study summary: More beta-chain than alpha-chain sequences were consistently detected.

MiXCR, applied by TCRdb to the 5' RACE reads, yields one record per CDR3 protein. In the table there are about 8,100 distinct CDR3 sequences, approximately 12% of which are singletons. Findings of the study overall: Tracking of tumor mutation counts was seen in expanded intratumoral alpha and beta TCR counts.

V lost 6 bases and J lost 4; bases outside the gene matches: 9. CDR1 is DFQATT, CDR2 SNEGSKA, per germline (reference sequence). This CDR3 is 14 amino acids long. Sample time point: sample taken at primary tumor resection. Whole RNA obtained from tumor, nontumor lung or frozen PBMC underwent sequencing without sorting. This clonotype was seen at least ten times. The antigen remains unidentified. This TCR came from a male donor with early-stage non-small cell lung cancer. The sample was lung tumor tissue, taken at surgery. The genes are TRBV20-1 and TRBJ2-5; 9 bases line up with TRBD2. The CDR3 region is CSALPGTSTETQYF. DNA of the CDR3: TGCAGTGCCCTACCAGGGACTAGCACAGAGACCCAGTACTTC.